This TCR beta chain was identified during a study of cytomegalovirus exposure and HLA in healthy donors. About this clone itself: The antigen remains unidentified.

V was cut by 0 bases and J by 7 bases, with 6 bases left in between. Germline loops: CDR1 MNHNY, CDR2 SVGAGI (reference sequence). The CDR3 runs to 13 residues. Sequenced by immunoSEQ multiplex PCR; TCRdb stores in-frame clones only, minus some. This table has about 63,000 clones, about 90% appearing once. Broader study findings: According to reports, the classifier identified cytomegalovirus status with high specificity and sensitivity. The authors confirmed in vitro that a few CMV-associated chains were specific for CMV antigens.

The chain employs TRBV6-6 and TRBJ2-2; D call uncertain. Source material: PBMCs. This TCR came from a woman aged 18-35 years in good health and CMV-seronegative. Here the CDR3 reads CASSYSTLGELFF. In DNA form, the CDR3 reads TGTGCCAGCAGTTACTCGACACTCGGGGAGCTGTTTTTT.